Below, 14 T cell receptor beta chains from the same sample are listed, as sequenced in a study of OX40 agonist ivuxolimab in advanced cancers. Some clones are missing from TCRdb's copy, which holds only in-frame ones; the method was immunoSEQ multiplex PCR. The table includes approximately 59,000 clones, 80% to 90% detected once. Sequencing was performed on CD4+ or CD8+ T cells sorted from blood, taken in a trial of the OX40 agonist ivuxolimab. These receptors all come from an adult with an advanced solid tumor such as melanoma, head and neck, liver or kidney cancer.

This sequence joins TRBV15 and TRBJ2-7; 8 nucleotides agree with TRBD2. Looked up from germline, CDR1 is LNHNV and CDR2 is YYDKDF (reference sequence). The V gene end was trimmed by 3 bases and the J gene end by 4 bases; junction bases not matched to a gene: 11. The CDR3 contains 16 residues. The CDR3 nucleotides read TGTGCCACCAGCAGGGGGGTTGCGGGAGGAGGATACGAGCAGTACTTC. It specifies CATSRGVAGGGYEQYF.

The V and J genes are TRBV4-3 and TRBJ2-2; no reliable D call. V was trimmed by 3 bases and J by 4 bases, leaving 12 bases between them. Germline V gene lookup returns CDR1 LGHNA and CDR2 YSLEER. CDR3 length equals 15 residues. CDR3 sequence: CASSQEPTSTGELFF. The CDR3 coding sequence is TGCGCCAGCAGCCAGGAGCCGACGAGCACCGGGGAGCTGTTTTTT.

This clone was counted a single time. The J gene is TRBJ2-1, the V gene TRBV11-3; the D gene is possibly TRBD2 (6 bases). Germline loops: CDR1 SGHNT, CDR2 YENEEA. This CDR3 region has 16 residues. Between the trimmed V and J ends, which lost 5 bases and 6 bases, there was a span of 20 bases. The DNA of the CDR3 is TGTGCCAGCAGCCTATTCGGGGGAGCAGCCTCCAATGAGCAGTTCTTC. It specifies CASSLFGGAASNEQFF.

V is TRBV18 and J is TRBJ2-6, with D possibly matching TRBD1 (6 bases). V shed 1 base and J shed 4 bases, with 14 bases lying between them. Germline V gene sequence: CDR1 KGHSH, CDR2 LQKENI. This CDR3 has 17 residues. CDR3 loop: CASSPRSGAEGANVLTF. In DNA form, the CDR3 reads TGTGCCAGCTCACCACGGTCAGGGGCGGAAGGGGCCAACGTCCTGACTTTC.

J is TRBJ2-7 and V is TRBV5-6, with 10 bases that match TRBD1. The length of the CDR3 is 16 residues. V lost 6 bases and J lost 6; bases outside the gene matches: 15. The germline V gene encodes CDR1 SGHDT and CDR2 YYEEEE. In nucleotides, the CDR3 is TGTGCCAGCACCCTCTTCGGGGGACAGGGGAATCTCGAGCAGTACTTC. Its translation: CASTLFGGQGNLEQYF.

The chain combines TRBV5-8 with TRBJ2-5; 14 bases are a match to TRBD2. The CDR3 runs to 17 residues. CDR1 and CDR2 (germline): SGHTS, YDEGEE. V lost 1 base to trimming and J lost 5 bases; unmatched junction nucleotides: 7. The CDR3: CASSLWGLAGEGETQYF. DNA for the CDR3: TGTGCCAGCAGCTTGTGGGGACTAGCGGGAGAGGGTGAGACCCAGTACTTC.

In its sample, this clone was seen a few times. The CDR3 nucleotides are TGTGCCAGCAGTTACAGGGGCAATCAGCCCCAGCATTTT. It translates to CASSYRGNQPQHF. The chain recombines TRBV6-5 with TRBJ1-5; D unresolved. V dropped 2 bases and J dropped 2 bases, with 4 bases sitting between them. The CDR3 is made up of 13 amino acids. The germline V gene has CDR1 MNHEY and CDR2 SVGAGI.

This rearrangement joins TRBV30 to TRBJ1-4; 7 bases are shared with TRBD1. The V gene's germline CDR1 is GTSNPN and CDR2 SVGIG (reference sequence). The CDR3 is 13 residues long. Trimming at V came to 7 bases and at J to 4 bases, leaving 6 bases not matched to a gene. The CDR3 sequence is CALQGVGNEKLFF. The CDR3 bases are TGTGCCTTGCAGGGGGTGGGTAATGAAAAACTGTTTTTT. Full variable domain (missing parts from reference TRBV30 and TRBJ1-4): SQTIHQWPATLVQPVGSPLSLECTVEGTSNPNLYWYRQAAGRGLQLLFYSVGIGQISSEVPQNLSASRPQDRQFILSSKKLLLSDSGFYLCALQGVGNEKLFFGSGTQLSVL.

The J gene is TRBJ2-3, the V gene TRBV6-1; D uncertain. The CDR3 length is 13 residues. In germline, CDR1 is MNHNS, CDR2 SASEGT. The V end was cut by 1 base, the J end by 7 bases, with 9 bases between. The DNA of the CDR3 is TGTGCCAGCAGTGAAGAGAGGTCGAATACGCAGTATTTT. This codes for CASSEERSNTQYF.

J is TRBJ1-2 and V is TRBV4-2; no definite D call. With 4 bases removed from V and 8 bases from J, the gap between germline ends came to 14 bases. This CDR3 region has 13 residues. CDR1 LGHNA and CDR2 YNFKEQ come from the germline V gene. CDR3 sequence reads: CASSLDPLSGYTF. CDR3 nucleotide sequence: TGTGCCAGCAGCCTTGACCCCTTAAGCGGCTACACCTTC.

The chain combines TRBV10-1 with TRBJ2-3; D gene uncertain. Germline V CDR1 and CDR2: WNHNN, SYGVQD (reference sequence). Between the trimmed V and J ends, which lost 5 bases and 1 base, there was a span of 10 bases. This CDR3 contains 14 residues. CDR3: CASSRGEGTDTQYF. The CDR3 nucleotides read TGCGCCAGCAGTAGAGGCGAGGGCACAGATACGCAGTATTTT.

This chain links TRBV30 with TRBJ1-1, with 7 positions matching TRBD1. Trimming at V came to 4 bases and at J to 4 bases, leaving 12 bases not matched to a gene. CDR1 and CDR2 (germline): GTSNPN, SVGIG (reference sequence). There are 15 residues in the CDR3. The CDR3 nucleotides read TGTGCCTGGACCCCCGCGACAGGGCATCTCACTGAAGCTTTCTTT. Amino acid sequence: CAWTPATGHLTEAFF.

The chain has TRBV7-2 and TRBJ2-7, with 7 bases that match TRBD1. J lost 0 bases, V lost 1 base, and 6 bases had no gene match. The CDR3 extends over 16 amino acids. Germline V gene data show CDR1 as SGHTA and CDR2 as FQGNSA. CDR3 DNA: TGTGCCAGCAGCTTAGTTCCAGGGGGTACCTCCTACGAGCAGTACTTC. Translated: CASSLVPGGTSYEQYF.

This clone has only one observation. This sequence joins TRBV21-1 and TRBJ1-1. TRBV21-1 is annotated as a pseudogene. The length of the CDR3 is 16 residues. CDR3 coding DNA: TGTGCCAGCAGCAAAGGGGCGGACCTAATGAACACTGAAGCTTTCTTT. It codes for CASSKGADLMNTEAFF.